These 25 T cell receptor beta chains were all obtained from the same sample, sequenced in a study of identical twins. TCRdb re-derived calls from the 5' RACE reads in MiXCR, one entry per CDR3 protein. The sample has 1.5 million or so distinct CDR3 sequences; around 33% are singletons. The specimen sequenced was cord blood. These receptors were obtained from a newborn girl in good health.

This clonotype was seen a few times. The chain carries TRBV12-3 or TRBV12-4 and TRBJ2-7; D is unclear. The CDR3 extends over 14 amino acids. Trimming took off 1 base at V and 0 bases at J, with 7 bases between the two ends. CDR3 region: CASSLEAVSYEQYF. DNA for the CDR3: TGTGCCAGCAGTTTAGAGGCTGTCTCCTACGAGCAGTACTTC.

This chain joins TRBV9 and TRBJ2-7; D is unclear. The germline V and J ends were trimmed by 0 bases and 3 bases, with 13 bases remaining between them. The CDR3 is 15 residues long. Germline V CDR1 and CDR2: SGDLS, YYNGEE. In nucleotides, the CDR3 is TGTGCCAGCAGCGTAGTATCTCAGTTCCGCTACGAGCAGTACTTC. It encodes CASSVVSQFRYEQYF.

To note about this clonotype: This could be a read error, since a much larger clone is one nucleotide away. This chain uses TRBV3-1 with TRBJ1-2; possibly TRBD1 for D (5 bases). The V and J ends lost 7 bases and 0 bases respectively, with 12 bases between them. The CDR3 is 14 residues long. From germline, CDR1 is LGHDT and CDR2 YNNKEL (reference sequence). This chain's CDR3 is CASIPGGPNYGYTF. The CDR3 DNA sequence: TGTGCCAGCATACCGGGGGGACCTAACTATGGCTACACCTTC.

This clonotype has only a few counts. The chain has TRBV10-3 and TRBJ2-7; D is unresolved. Germline assignment: CDR1 ENHRY and CDR2 SYGVKD. The germline V and J ends were trimmed by 4 bases and 6 bases, with 13 bases remaining between them. The CDR3 is made up of 13 amino acids. Here the CDR3 DNA reads TGTGCCATCAGTGGGACGCAGGAGTCCGAGCAGTACTTC. Translating it yields CAISGTQESEQYF.

The gene calls are TRBV24-1 and TRBJ2-1; 8 nucleotides match TRBD1. The CDR3 loop spans 12 amino acids. The J segment lost 10 bases and the V segment lost 3 bases, leaving 1 base of the junction unmatched. Looked up from germline, CDR1 is KGHDR and CDR2 is SFDVKD. The CDR3 loop reads CATSDRDREQFF. CDR3 DNA sequence: TGTGCCACCAGTGATAGGGACAGGGAGCAGTTCTTC.

Concerning this clonotype itself: One end of the junction varies from germline; a read error may be responsible. The chain couples TRBV20-1 to TRBJ2-7, with TRBD2 identical over 7 bases. Germline CDR1 and CDR2: DFQATT and SNEGSKA (reference sequence). This CDR3 has 13 residues. CDR3 in amino acids: CGASLADPYEQYF. CDR3 bases: TGCGGTGCTAGCCTAGCGGACCCCTACGAGCAGTACTTC.

V usage is TRBV20-1 and J usage is TRBJ1-5, with 8 bases aligning to TRBD1. The V segment lost 3 bases and the J segment 1 base; nucleotides outside the gene matches: 5. The CDR3 is 15 amino acids. CDR1 DFQATT and CDR2 SNEGSKA come from the germline V gene (reference sequence). The CDR3 reads CSARSDRVSNQPQHF. The CDR3 DNA is TGCAGTGCTAGGTCGGACAGGGTGAGCAATCAGCCCCAGCATTTT.

The rearrangement links TRBV12-3 or TRBV12-4 to TRBJ2-5; D gene uncertain. V was pared by 4 bases and J by 1 base, with 10 bases between. The CDR3 consists of 14 residues. The CDR3 bases are TGTGCCAGCAGTTGGGTCGGGTCCCAAGAGACCCAGTACTTC. Translating it yields CASSWVGSQETQYF.

The CDR3 sequence is CSAWRALAGEETQYF. The CDR3 DNA reads as TGCAGTGCTTGGAGGGCACTAGCGGGGGAAGAGACCCAGTACTTC. The chain uses TRBV20-1 and TRBJ2-5, with 11 bases aligning to TRBD2. CDR3 length: 15 residues. Germline values: CDR1 DFQATT, CDR2 SNEGSKA (reference sequence). The V and J ends lost 5 bases and 3 bases, in that order; junction bases with no gene match: 8.

This clonotype has just a few counts. The CDR3 protein is CASSDLRAYEQYF. The CDR3 coding sequence is TGTGCCAGCAGCGACTTGCGAGCCTACGAGCAGTACTTC. The chain carries TRBV11-2 and TRBJ2-7, with D unresolved. In germline, CDR1 is SGHAT, CDR2 FQNNGV. V was clipped by 5 bases and J by 2 bases, with 10 bases between them. CDR3 length: 13 residues.

The chain joins TRBV12-3 or TRBV12-4 to TRBJ1-2; D gene uncertain. The CDR3 has 17 residues. V was trimmed by 3 bases and J by 4 bases, leaving 21 bases between them. The CDR3 nucleotides are TGTGCCAGCAGTTTGGAGGCACGGCGAGGTAGAATCTATGGCTACACCTTC. Translated: CASSLEARRGRIYGYTF.

V and J are TRBV30 and TRBJ2-4; either TRBD1 or TRBD2 may supply D (5 bases each). V lost 7 bases and J 13 bases, leaving 23 bases between the germline ends. Germline V CDR1 and CDR2: GTSNPN, SVGIG (reference sequence). The CDR3 covers 13 residues. Here the CDR3 DNA reads TGTGCCTTGGGACGGATATTTTACAATGAGCAGTACTTC. Its protein product is CALGRIFYNEQYF.

The chain has TRBV5-1 and TRBJ2-7; tentative D call: TRBD1 (5 bases). The J call may be in error: the DNA end matches TRBJ2-5 better. Germline V gives CDR1 SGHRS, CDR2 YFSETQ. CDR3 size: 15 residues. The chain's CDR3 is CASSSGGANSETQYF. DNA for the CDR3: TGCGCCAGCAGCTCCGGTGGGGCTAACTCAGAGACCCAGTACTTC.

This clonotype was counted between two and nine times. This chain joins TRBV27 and TRBJ2-1; the D gene is possibly TRBD2 (6 bases). Trimming shortened V by 1 base and J by 6 bases, and 22 bases separated the two germline ends. Germline CDR1 and CDR2: MNHEY and SMNVEV (reference sequence). CDR3 length: 18 amino acids. CDR3: CASSLWFSASEDPNEQFF. CDR3 nucleotide sequence: TGTGCCAGCAGTTTATGGTTCTCGGCTAGCGAGGATCCCAATGAGCAGTTCTTC.

This chain connects TRBV2 to TRBJ1-5, with TRBD1 as a possible D gene (5 bases). V was clipped by 4 bases and J by 2 bases, with 15 bases between them. This CDR3 is 16 amino acids long. Germline values: CDR1 SNHLY, CDR2 FYNNEI. This CDR3 is CASSGQGRIGNQPQHF. CDR3 coding DNA: TGTGCCAGCAGTGGGCAGGGACGAATAGGCAATCAGCCCCAGCATTTT. Looking up the rest from reference TRBV2 and TRBJ1-5 gives the full variable domain: EPEVTQTPSHQVTQMGQEVILRCVPISNHLYFYWYRQILGQKVEFLVSFYNNEISEKSEIFDDQFSVERPDGSNFTLKIRSTKLEDSAMYFCASSGQGRIGNQPQHFGDGTRLSIL.

The chain uses TRBV7-9 and TRBJ1-4; D unresolved. Trimming removed 5 bases at V and 11 bases at J, with 15 bases between. This CDR3 has 13 amino acids. CDR1 and CDR2 (germline): SEHNR, FQNEAQ (reference sequence). The chain's CDR3 is CASSQQGFGKLFF. The CDR3 DNA sequence: TGTGCCAGCAGCCAACAAGGGTTTGGGAAACTGTTTTTT.

This chain connects TRBV29-1 to TRBJ1-1; a weak D match, TRBD1 (6 bases). Germline V gene sequence: CDR1 SQVTM, CDR2 ANQGSEA. This CDR3 has 13 amino acids. The ends were cut back, 7 bases at V and 4 bases at J, with 16 bases in the middle. CDR3 protein: CSGWARGRTEAFF. For the CDR3, the DNA is TGCAGCGGTTGGGCTCGGGGGCGCACTGAAGCTTTCTTT. The variable domain in full, with the rest retrieved from reference TRBV29-1 and TRBJ1-1, is SAVISQKPSRDICQRGTSLTIQCQVDSQVTMMFWYRQQPGQSLTLIATANQGSEATYESGFVIDKFPISRPNLTFSTLTVSNMSPEDSSIYLCSGWARGRTEAFFGQGTRLTVV.

This clonotype was detected once. The V and J genes are TRBV4-2 and TRBJ2-1; D not certain. Trimming took 0 bases from V and 10 from J, leaving 13 bases between them. There are 14 residues in the CDR3. Germline V lookup: CDR1 LGHNA, CDR2 YNFKEQ. In nucleotides, the CDR3 is TGTGCCAGCAGCCAAGATCACCGGACGTACGAGCAGTTCTTC. This sequence encodes CASSQDHRTYEQFF.

This chain links TRBV5-1 with TRBJ2-3; 12 bases match TRBD2. The V gene's germline CDR1 is SGHRS and CDR2 YFSETQ. V trimming: 3 bases; J trimming: 4 bases; junction bases outside the gene matches: 9. This CDR3 has 17 amino acids. CDR3 DNA: TGCGCCAGCAGCTCCGCGTCGACTAGCGGGGGATCAGATACGCAGTATTTT. The encoded protein is CASSSASTSGGSDTQYF.

The chain employs TRBV15 and TRBJ2-1; weak D call: TRBD2 (5 bases). The DNA end is more similar to TRBJ2-7, so the J call may be wrong. Germline values: CDR1 LNHNV, CDR2 YYDKDF (reference sequence). This CDR3 comprises 16 residues. The CDR3 region is CATSRDRSGGGNEQYF. The CDR3 nucleotides are TGTGCCACCAGCAGAGATAGGAGCGGAGGTGGGAATGAGCAGTACTTC.

The V gene is TRBV7-9, the J gene TRBJ2-1; 11 bases are shared with TRBD2. The V gene's germline CDR1 is SEHNR and CDR2 FQNEAQ (reference sequence). The CDR3 contains 17 residues. V lost 5 bases and J lost 7; bases outside the gene matches: 13. In nucleotides, the CDR3 is TGTGCCAGCAGCCCTCGGACTAGCGGGTTCCGGACGAATGAGCAGTTCTTC. It codes for CASSPRTSGFRTNEQFF.

This clonotype was seen more than once but under ten times. This chain links TRBV5-1 with TRBJ2-1; 8 nucleotides align to TRBD2. The J segment lost 0 bases and the V segment lost 2 bases, leaving 10 bases of the junction unmatched. Germline CDR1 and CDR2: SGHRS and YFSETQ. The CDR3 runs 18 residues. Here the CDR3 reads CASSFSTSGPSSYNEQFF. In DNA, the CDR3 is TGCGCCAGCAGCTTTAGTACTAGCGGTCCGAGCTCCTACAATGAGCAGTTCTTC.

The genes are TRBV9 and TRBJ2-3; 11 bases match TRBD2. Trimming cost V 3 bases and J 2 bases; bases outside gene matches: 8. The germline gives CDR1 SGDLS, CDR2 YYNGEE. CDR3 length: 17 amino acids. In DNA, the CDR3 is TGTGCCAGCAGCGCGACTAGCGGGGAGGTTCACACAGATACGCAGTATTTT. Encoded protein: CASSATSGEVHTDTQYF. Full variable domain (outside the CDR3, taken from reference TRBV9 and TRBJ2-3): DSGVTQTPKHLITATGQRVTLRCSPRSGDLSVYWYQQSLDQGLQFLIQYYNGEERAKGNILERFSAQQFPDLHSELNLSSLELGDSALYFCASSATSGEVHTDTQYFGPGTRLTVL.

This clonotype was found a few times. The rearrangement uses TRBV7-6 and TRBJ2-3; D is uncertain. Germline V gives CDR1 SGHVS, CDR2 FNYEAQ. The V and J ends lost 2 bases and 3 bases respectively, with 12 bases between them. The CDR3 is 15 amino acids. The CDR3 bases are TGTGCCAGCAGCTTACCTATCGGTGGGACAGATACGCAGTATTTT. This translates into CASSLPIGGTDTQYF.

J is TRBJ2-1 and V is TRBV7-8, with D tentatively TRBD1 (6 bases). Germline V gene sequence: CDR1 SGHVS, CDR2 FQNEAQ. There are 16 residues in the CDR3. The V end lost 1 base, the J end lost 7 bases, and 17 bases lay between the germline ends. DNA for the CDR3: TGTGCCAGCAGCTTAGACCCAGGGGCGGTGTGGAATGAGCAGTTCTTC. It codes for CASSLDPGAVWNEQFF.